The clone carrying this T cell receptor beta chain occurred many times. TCRdb reassembled clones from the PCR reads with MiXCR. The sample contains about 45,000 clones, less than 5% of which appear only once. Every patient was untreated before thyroid surgery. This sample stems from a study of metastatic and nonmetastatic thyroid tumors. The receptor was isolated from a female donor with papillary thyroid cancer or a benign thyroid nodule (not recorded which). Some clones in this sample may be carry-over from other donors' samples. The sequenced sample was blood.

In DNA form, the CDR3 reads TGTGCCAGCTGCAGGGGGCGTACAGATACGCAGTATTTT. Protein sequence: CASCRGRTDTQYF. The V gene is TRBV7-2, the J gene TRBJ2-3, with TRBD1 identical over 8 bases. J lost 3 bases, V lost 8 bases, and 4 bases had no gene match. Per the germline V gene, CDR1 is SGHTA and CDR2 is FQGNSA. This CDR3 has 13 residues.